This T cell receptor beta chain was profiled in a study of cytomegalovirus exposure and HLA in healthy donors. Study results and limitations: Most TCRs appeared rarely, but some public TCRs recurred in many donors. What TCR beta sequences reportedly achieved was accurate prediction of HLA-A and HLA-B alleles in most subjects. Published work reported that the classifier diagnosed cytomegalovirus status with high specificity and sensitivity.

Germline CDR1 is MNHEY and CDR2 is SVGAGI. V lost 0 bases to trimming and J lost 1 base, with 10 bases between them. The CDR3 spans 15 residues. Details on this clone: The antigen remains undetermined.

Primers: 60 Vbeta forward and 13 Jbeta reverse. Clones were sequenced by immunoSEQ multiplex PCR, and TCRdb holds only the in-frame ones, with some missing. The table lists approximately 110,000 clones, around three quarters of them singletons. This sequence was found in a young woman in good health and CMV-seropositive. The chain links TRBV6-5 to TRBJ2-7; no reliable D call. Sequences were obtained from PBMCs. The CDR3 reads CASSYSVWSSYEQYF. The DNA of the CDR3 is TGTGCCAGCAGTTACTCAGTGTGGAGTTCCTACGAGCAGTACTTC.